The 17 T cell receptor beta chains listed next were all sequenced from one sample in a study of T cell responses to AZD1222 COVID-19 vaccine. Assay used: immunoSEQ multiplex PCR; TCRdb lists only in-frame clones, some missing. The data contain roughly 25,000 clones, around 83% of them singletons. The sample was peripheral blood, taken 28 days after the second AZD1222 dose. These receptors were obtained from an adult who received the AZD1222 COVID-19 vaccine.

V is TRBV28 and J is TRBJ2-5, with D uncertain. CDR1 is MDHEN and CDR2 is SYDVKM in the germline V gene. Trimming removed 4 bases at V and 4 bases at J, with 13 bases between. There are 14 residues in the CDR3. CDR3 sequence: CASSSPVTLETQYF. CDR3 in DNA: TGTGCCAGCAGTTCCCCAGTAACCTTAGAGACCCAGTACTTC. Using reference TRBV28 and TRBJ2-5 for the parts outside the CDR3, the full variable domain is DVKVTQSSRYLVKRTGEKVFLECVQDMDHENMFWYRQDPGLGLRLIYFSYDVKMKEKGDIPEGYSVSREKKERFSLILESASTNQTSMYLCASSSPVTLETQYFGPGTRLLVL.

The V gene is TRBV5-1, the J gene TRBJ2-7; D is uncertain. CDR1 is SGHRS and CDR2 is YFSETQ in the germline V gene. Between the trimmed V and J ends, which lost 0 bases and 5 bases, there was a span of 6 bases. The CDR3 spans 12 residues. CDR3 sequence: CASSLESDEQYF. CDR3 nucleotides: TGCGCCAGCAGCTTGGAATCGGACGAGCAGTACTTC.

V is TRBV29-1 and J is TRBJ1-2, with 9 positions matching TRBD1. The CDR3 sequence is 15 residues long. V was clipped by 4 bases and J by 5 bases; unmatched bases: 11. CDR1 is SQVTM, CDR2 ANQGSEA, per germline. The CDR3 nucleotides read TGCAGCGTTGTAGAGTTCGACAGGGGGGGATATGGCTACACCTTC. Translating it yields CSVVEFDRGGYGYTF.

This clone was found a few times. This CDR3 reads CASSLLDRAGYTF. CDR3 DNA: TGTGCCAGCAGCCTACTGGACAGGGCTGGCTACACCTTC. This rearrangement joins TRBV5-6 to TRBJ1-2, with 8 bases aligning to TRBD1. In germline, CDR1 is SGHDT, CDR2 YYEEEE. The V gene end was trimmed by 4 bases and the J gene end by 7 bases; junction bases not matched to a gene: 6. There are 13 residues in the CDR3.

The V and J genes are TRBV19 and TRBJ2-7; perhaps D is TRBD1 or TRBD2 (7 bases each). Germline V gene sequence: CDR1 LNHDA, CDR2 SQIVND (reference sequence). This CDR3 has 14 amino acids. Trimming took 3 bases from V and 3 from J, leaving 12 bases between them. CDR3 sequence reads: CASSIRGGGYEQYF. The CDR3, as DNA: TGTGCCAGTAGTATCAGGGGGGGCGGCTACGAGCAGTACTTC.

V is TRBV18 and J is TRBJ1-5; 9 bases align to TRBD1. Germline loops: CDR1 KGHSH, CDR2 LQKENI. CDR3 length: 14 amino acids. Trimming at V came to 3 bases and at J to 6 bases, leaving 3 bases not matched to a gene. The CDR3 region has the DNA TGTGCCAGCTCACCGGGACAGGGTTCTCAGCCCCAGCATTTT. This codes for CASSPGQGSQPQHF.

The V call is TRBV9, the J call TRBJ2-3; maybe TRBD1 (7 bases). With 0 bases removed from V and 5 bases from J, the gap between germline ends came to 16 bases. Germline-derived CDR1 and CDR2 are SGDLS and YYNGEE. The CDR3 totals 16 residues. The CDR3 DNA reads as TGTGCCAGCAGCGTAGTGGCAGGGGGGATAGGAGATACGCAGTATTTT. Translating it yields CASSVVAGGIGDTQYF.

This chain joins TRBV28 and TRBJ1-2; TRBD1 aligns across 7 bases. In germline, CDR1 is MDHEN, CDR2 SYDVKM. J lost 2 bases, V lost 7 bases, and 13 bases had no gene match. The CDR3 totals 16 residues. The CDR3 reads CASTPRSGRGNYGYTF. The CDR3 DNA reads TGTGCCAGCACCCCCCGCTCGGGCAGGGGGAACTATGGCTACACCTTC.

V is TRBV2 and J is TRBJ2-1, with no clear D. The CDR3 loop spans 17 amino acids. Germline CDR1 is SNHLY and CDR2 is FYNNEI. V dropped 6 bases and J dropped 0 bases, with 18 bases sitting between them. The CDR3 loop is CASRNPSAQSSYNEQFF. The CDR3 DNA is TGTGCCAGCAGGAATCCGAGCGCCCAAAGCTCCTACAATGAGCAGTTCTTC.

The rearrangement joins TRBV3-1 (or the pseudogene TRBV3-2) to TRBJ2-5; TRBD2 aligns across 12 bases. CDR1 LGHDT and CDR2 YNNKEL come from the germline V gene (reference sequence). The CDR3 contains 15 residues. J gave up 5 bases and V 4 bases, and 5 bases lay outside the gene matches. CDR3 sequence (DNA): TGTGCCAGCAGCCGGACTAGCGGGGTCGAGGAGACCCAGTACTTC. Amino acid sequence: CASSRTSGVEETQYF.

As concerns this clone: A junction end diverges from the germline sequence, so it may reflect a read error. This chain uses TRBV6-6 with TRBJ1-6, with D unclear. The CDR3 extends over 14 amino acids. Germline V gene lookup returns CDR1 MNHNY and CDR2 SVGAGI (reference sequence). The CDR3 bases are TGTGCCAGCAGAACTACCAACTATGATTCACCCCTCCACTTT. Protein product: CASRTTNYDSPLHF.

The genes are TRBV7-8 and TRBJ2-5, with D possibly TRBD1 on 5 matching bases. The CDR3 runs to 16 residues. CDR1 and CDR2 (germline): SGHVS, FQNEAQ. V was clipped by 3 bases and J by 1 base, with 15 bases between them. CDR3 sequence reads: CASSFGTQGAQETQYF. CDR3 nucleotides: TGTGCCAGCAGCTTCGGCACACAAGGGGCCCAAGAGACCCAGTACTTC. Looking up the rest from reference TRBV7-8 and TRBJ2-5 gives the full variable domain: GAGVSQSPRYKVAKRGQDVALRCDPISGHVSLFWYQQALGQGPEFLTYFQNEAQLDKSGLPSDRFFAERPEGSVSTLKIQRTQQEDSAVYLCASSFGTQGAQETQYFGPGTRLLVL.

The rearrangement joins TRBV5-1 to TRBJ2-7, with 10 nucleotides matching TRBD1. The junction had 5 bases not matched to a gene; V was cut back by 5 bases and J by 3 bases. Germline V gene sequence: CDR1 SGHRS, CDR2 YFSETQ. The CDR3 runs to 14 residues. CDR3: CASRGQGVNYEQYF. The CDR3 coding sequence is TGCGCCAGCAGAGGACAGGGGGTGAACTACGAGCAGTACTTC.

The CDR3 is CAWSETQELRQGQTTNEKLFF. CDR3 sequence (DNA): TGTGCCTGGAGTGAAACCCAAGAACTCAGACAGGGACAAACAACTAATGAAAAACTGTTTTTT. This chain connects TRBV30 to TRBJ1-4; the match to TRBD1 covers 7 bases. The CDR3 runs to 21 residues. Germline lookup yields CDR1 GTSNPN and CDR2 SVGIG (reference sequence). V lost 1 base to trimming and J lost 0 bases; unmatched junction nucleotides: 20.

V and J are TRBV29-1 and TRBJ2-7; possible D gene TRBD2, 5 bases. Deletions cut 0 bases from V and 5 bases from J, with 14 bases between. The CDR3 has 14 residues. Germline V gene data show CDR1 as SQVTM and CDR2 as ANQGSEA. In DNA, the CDR3 is TGCAGCGTTGAAGATACCGGACTTCTCAACGAGCAGTACTTC. Translated, it gives CSVEDTGLLNEQYF.

CDR3 sequence: CASSQGDRVTNEKLFF. CDR3 DNA sequence: TGCGCCAGCAGCCAAGGGGACAGGGTTACTAATGAAAAACTGTTTTTT. The genes are TRBV4-1 and TRBJ1-4; 9 bases map to TRBD1. Germline V gene lookup returns CDR1 MGHRA and CDR2 YSYEKL. V lost 1 base to trimming and J lost 2 bases; unmatched junction nucleotides: 2. The CDR3 contains 16 residues.

This chain joins TRBV28 and TRBJ1-3; D is possibly TRBD1 (6 bases). V was trimmed by 8 bases and J by 0 bases, leaving 17 bases between them. This CDR3 is 16 amino acids long. Germline V CDR1 and CDR2: MDHEN, SYDVKM. The CDR3 sequence is CASVLAGGTSGNTIYF. The DNA of the CDR3 is TGTGCCAGCGTCCTGGCGGGGGGCACCTCTGGAAACACCATATATTTT.